Sequencing of this T cell receptor beta chain was carried out in a study of T cells in Graves' hyperthyroidism and ophthalmopathy. Used for diagnoses were clinical symptoms, serum thyroxine and TRAb, thyroid ultrasound and orbital computed tomography. The authors took PBMCs from over 8.5 ml fresh peripheral blood. Points from the study as a whole: Ophthalmopathy was predicted by the model a median of roughly 6.7 months ahead of onset. Peripheral blood also featured most of the thyroid clonotypes expanded above 0.001.

As concerns this clonotype: Its antigen is not identified. A junction boundary mismatches the germline segment, possibly from a read error.

The source material, RNA transcripts, was used to amplify TCR beta CDR3 regions. A set of HTBI primers served as the primers for a first-round RT-PCR of the TCR CDR3. TCRdb reprocessed the multiplex PCR reads with MiXCR, giving one entry per CDR3 protein. The profile shows about 640,000 distinct CDR3 sequences, around 20% of them singletons. Germline values: CDR1 SEHNR, CDR2 FQNEAQ (reference sequence). The CDR3 runs to 15 residues. The chain carries TRBV7-9 and TRBJ2-7, with D uncertain. The clonotype was recovered from a man aged 30-40 years with Graves' ophthalmopathy. The source material was blood. The CDR3 is CASSLESPPRSEQHF. The CDR3 DNA follows: TGTGCCAGCAGCTTAGAATCGCCACCCAGGAGCGAGCAGCACTTC.